This T cell receptor (beta chain) was documented in a study of blood T cells in healthy people across ages (dated by TCRdb to the mid-2010s). For context, the study as a whole: Template switching captured roughly one uniquely barcoded TCR beta cDNA molecule per two T cells in model experiments. Using deep sequencing normalized with unique cDNA molecular identifiers, the study measured how TCR beta repertoire diversity changes with age. Donors were grouped into four age groups: young (average approximately 15 years), middle-aged (39), aged (62) and long-lived (approximately 78). Donors of different ages were randomly distributed across sequencing lanes to avoid experimental bias. The study analyzed two additional independent replicas of 1 million unique cDNA reads from the same blood draw for two donors, one aged 18 to 30 and one aged 80 or older. Study-wide conclusions, independent of this receptor: Because donor CMV infection status was unknown, age-related changes in expanded clonotypes were potentially confounded. Conclusive comparison of naive and antigen-experienced compartments was prevented by the profiling of bulk unsorted PBMCs. Estimates of total diversity based on one million sequenced T cells were considered lower bounds and underestimates. There was a strong correlation between observed TCR beta diversity and the percentage of naive T cells measured by flow cytometry. As age increased, observed TCR beta diversity per million T cells dropped in a roughly linear way, and a significant reduction was already evident by age about 40. The long-lived group showed more naive CD4+ T cells, fewer expanded clones and increased TCR diversity than the aged group, suggesting age selection.

Donors were 40 or so systemically healthy Caucasian individuals from Russia aged 6 to 90 years. Ten milliliters of peripheral blood were collected from each donor into EDTA-treated Vacutainer tubes. Ficoll-Paque density-gradient centrifugation was used to isolate PBMCs, with at least 6 million obtained per sample. Total RNA, at least 5 micrograms per sample, was extracted from PBMCs with Trizol reagent. Naive CD45RAhigh/CD27high T cell percentages were measured by flow cytometry on a PBMC aliquot from every donor. A note on this clonotype: Its antigen is still unknown. Base-call qualities are not available, and no considerably larger clone is one nucleotide away.

The protocol used for the library was 5' RACE. Sequencing was carried out with an Illumina HiSeq 2500. A second PCR of about 7 to 12 cycles was run with a J-beta primer mix and a sample-barcoded 5' primer. Each TCR beta cDNA molecule received a unique molecular identifier from a template-switch 5' adaptor carrying 12 random nucleotides. At least 3 million CDR3-containing paired-end reads were obtained from each sample. First-strand cDNA synthesis was performed from all RNA using the Mint cDNA synthesis kit, with priming by a TRBC-specific oligonucleotide. Following uracil-DNA glycosylase treatment, all cDNA underwent a first 18-cycle PCR with the universal primers M1SS and BC2_uni_R. The authors' analysis ran thus. Each sample was normalized by randomly selecting 1 million high-quality reads, each carrying a distinct molecular identifier. Reads with shared molecular identifiers were discarded instead of being binned into consensus sequences. CDR3 identification, clonotype clustering and error correction used MiTCR with a Q25 quality threshold and the strictest error-elimination algorithm. Lower-bound total TCR beta diversity was estimated with a nonparametric unseen species model using Euler transformation. TCRdb reanalyzed the raw reads on its own, using fastp at Q25 for trimming and MiXCR for clone calling, and kept in-frame beta chains. When rows share a CDR3 protein, they turn into one entry using the most common DNA and genes. TCRdb assigned the V and J calls; the authors' analysis was not used. The sample profile shows roughly 1.7 million distinct CDR3 sequences; 30% to 35% of them were found once. The biggest ten clones account for about 11% of the sample.

The material sequenced was blood. This sequence originates from a woman aged 30 to 39 in good health.

Here is the DNA: TGTGCCAGCAGCGCAGGGACTATCGGGCAAGAGACCCAGTACTTC. This translates into CASSAGTIGQETQYF. This receptor chain uses TRBV9 and TRBJ2-5; the central 7 bases match TRBD2. Clipping removes 3 bases from V and 2 bases from J, with 7 as the unmatched junction base count. According to the germline V gene, CDR1 reads SGDLS and CDR2 reads YYNGEE. Reading from cysteine to phenylalanine, the CDR3 counts 15 amino acids. Only CDR3 DNA is held: 45 bases, read in frame from base 1.